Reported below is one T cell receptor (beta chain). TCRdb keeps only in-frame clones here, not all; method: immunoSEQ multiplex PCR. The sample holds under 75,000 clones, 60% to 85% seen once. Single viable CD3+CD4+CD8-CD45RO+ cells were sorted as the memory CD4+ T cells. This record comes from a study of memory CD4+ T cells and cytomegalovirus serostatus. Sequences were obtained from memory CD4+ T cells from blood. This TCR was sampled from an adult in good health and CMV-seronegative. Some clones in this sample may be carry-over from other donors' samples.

Here the CDR3 reads CASTPPEDSTQETQYF. The CDR3 DNA is TGTGCCAGCACCCCTCCCGAGGACAGCACCCAAGAGACCCAGTACTTC. The gene calls are TRBV21-1 and TRBJ2-5; the table gives TRBD1 as D, unverified against the DNA. TRBV21-1 has pseudogene status. The CDR3 sequence is 16 residues long.